What follows are 11 T cell receptor beta chains derived from one specimen sequenced in a study of vaccination and CD4 T cells after COVID-19. Cultured CD4+ T cells had their DNA profiled by the Oncomine TCR Beta short-read assay. TCRdb re-called the PCR reads with MiXCR, one entry per CDR3 protein. The data show 8,500 to 14,000 distinct CDR3 sequences, 29% seen once. Treatment reported: roughly ten-day PBMC culture with coronavirus spike peptide pools or control peptides (ViraFEST assay). These receptors' antigens are unknown. Sequences were obtained from cultured CD4+ T cells from blood. Receptors originate from a human donor with COVID-19.

This clonotype was counted only a few times. The genes are TRBV12-3 or TRBV12-4 and TRBJ2-5, with D uncertain. The CDR3 extends over 12 amino acids. The ends were cut back, 3 bases at V and 3 bases at J, with 5 bases in the middle. This CDR3 is CASSFGKETQYF. The CDR3, as DNA: TGTGCCAGCAGTTTTGGGAAAGAGACCCAGTACTTC.

This clonotype was counted a few times. The chain joins TRBV11-3 to TRBJ1-2; 8 bases map to TRBD1. The CDR3 loop spans 18 amino acids. CDR1 is SGHNT, CDR2 YENEEA, per germline. The V segment lost 0 bases and the J segment 6 bases; nucleotides outside the gene matches: 15. CDR3 sequence reads: CASSLDGQGAIPFDGYTF. CDR3 in DNA: TGTGCCAGCAGCTTAGATGGTCAGGGGGCAATTCCTTTCGATGGCTACACCTTC.

This rearrangement joins TRBV20-1 to TRBJ1-5, with D uncertain. CDR3 length: 14 residues. CDR1 and CDR2 (germline): DFQATT, SNEGSKA (reference sequence). Trimming took 5 bases from V and 1 from J, leaving 12 bases between them. The CDR3 reads CSAENLGSNQPQHF. As DNA, the CDR3 is TGCAGTGCTGAGAACTTAGGGAGCAATCAGCCCCAGCATTTT.

The chain uses TRBV28 and TRBJ2-5; 7 bases are a match to TRBD1. The V gene end was trimmed by 6 bases and the J gene end by 2 bases; junction bases not matched to a gene: 9. This CDR3 has 15 residues. Germline V gene sequence: CDR1 MDHEN, CDR2 SYDVKM. This chain's CDR3 is CASSYSGDRQETQYF. The CDR3 nucleotides read TGTGCCAGCAGCTACAGTGGGGACAGACAAGAGACCCAGTACTTC.

This clonotype is medium-sized in the sample. The chain carries TRBV2 and TRBJ1-5; 7 bases fit TRBD1. CDR1 is SNHLY and CDR2 is FYNNEI in the germline V gene. V was pared by 5 bases and J by 6 bases, with 7 bases of the junction left unmatched. There are 14 residues in the CDR3. The CDR3 bases are TGTGCCAGCAGTTTGACGACAGGGATTCAGCCCCAGCATTTT. Translation: CASSLTTGIQPQHF.

V usage is TRBV27 and J usage is TRBJ1-6; TRBD1 agrees at 7 bases. Per the germline V gene, CDR1 is MNHEY and CDR2 is SMNVEV (reference sequence). The CDR3 is 16 amino acids. V was pared by 11 bases and J by 1 base, with 11 bases of the junction left unmatched. In DNA form, the CDR3 reads TGTGCCGGGGGGGGACAGTCTAAATCCTATAATTCACCCCTCCACTTT. Protein: CAGGGQSKSYNSPLHF.

The chain couples TRBV11-2 to TRBJ1-5; D is undetermined. The germline CDR1 and CDR2 sequences are SGHAT and FQNNGV. The V and J ends lost 1 base and 4 bases respectively, with 5 bases between them. The CDR3 spans 13 residues. CDR3 sequence: CASSLGLNQPQHF. CDR3 DNA: TGTGCCAGCAGCTTAGGATTGAATCAGCCCCAGCATTTT.

The gene calls are TRBV12-3 or TRBV12-4 and TRBJ1-5; D gene ambiguous. The length of the CDR3 is 13 residues. V was pared by 6 bases and J by 0 bases, with 6 bases between. The CDR3 DNA follows: TGTGCCAGCAGCCTGTATAGCAATCAGCCCCAGCATTTT. As protein: CASSLYSNQPQHF.

V gene TRBV20-1 combines with J gene TRBJ2-5, with no clear D. Per the germline V gene, CDR1 is DFQATT and CDR2 is SNEGSKA (reference sequence). The CDR3 is 11 amino acids. Trimming took off 6 bases at V and 4 bases at J, with 9 bases between the two ends. The CDR3: CSARNSETQYF. The CDR3 DNA reads TGCAGTGCCCGGAACTCAGAGACCCAGTACTTC.

The rearrangement joins TRBV11-2 to TRBJ2-3; TRBD2 is a possible D gene (6 bases). Trimming removed 5 bases at V and 2 bases at J, with 11 bases between. This CDR3 is built from 14 residues. Germline CDR1 and CDR2: SGHAT and FQNNGV. CDR3 coding DNA: TGTGCCAGCAGCCCGGGACTCTACACAGATACGCAGTATTTT. The encoded protein is CASSPGLYTDTQYF.

This clonotype was observed a handful of times. J is TRBJ2-6 and V is TRBV7-2; D remains ambiguous. The CDR3 runs to 15 residues. Germline V CDR1 and CDR2: SGHTA, FQGNSA. The V gene lost 0 bases and the J gene lost 1 base, with 4 bases spanning the gap. Here the CDR3 DNA reads TGTGCCAGCAGCTTAGCTGGGTCTGGGGCCAACGTCCTGACTTTC. It translates to CASSLAGSGANVLTF.